These 9 T cell receptor beta chains were all obtained from the same sample, sequenced in a study of blood T cells in healthy people across ages. The authors ran a second PCR of roughly 6 to 12 cycles using a sample-barcoded 5' primer and a J-beta primer mix. TCRdb itself ran the 5' RACE reads through MiXCR, one entry per CDR3 protein. Of roughly 1.7 million distinct CDR3 sequences listed, roughly a third are singletons. The specimen was blood. Every receptor here comes from a woman aged 25 to 39 in good health.

This clonotype was counted between two and nine times. The V gene is TRBV28, the J gene TRBJ2-1, with 11 nucleotides matching TRBD2. Trimming took 3 bases from V and 0 from J; bases not matched to a gene: 10. The CDR3 length is 19 residues. Germline V gene sequence: CDR1 MDHEN, CDR2 SYDVKM. CDR3 DNA sequence: TGTGCCAGCAGTTTCCAGACTAGCGGGACTACTACCTCCTACAATGAGCAGTTCTTC. Residues: CASSFQTSGTTTSYNEQFF.

This clonotype came up a few times. This chain links TRBV27 with TRBJ2-7; the D gene is possibly TRBD2 (7 bases). Per germline, CDR1 MNHEY and CDR2 SMNVEV (reference sequence). The length of the CDR3 is 13 residues. V lost 10 bases, J lost 5 bases, and 18 bases lay in between. The CDR3 here is CATMGGGPDEQYF. CDR3 nucleotide sequence: TGTGCCACCATGGGGGGGGGGCCAGACGAGCAGTACTTC.

This clonotype was seen a handful of times. The J gene is TRBJ1-1, the V gene TRBV4-2; no reliable D call. Germline lookup yields CDR1 LGHNA and CDR2 YNFKEQ. This CDR3 has 16 amino acids. Trimming removed 1 base from V and 1 base from J, with 13 bases in between. The CDR3 region has the DNA TGTGCCAGCAGCCAAGGCCCGGGGTTGACGAACACTGAAGCTTTCTTT. The encoded protein is CASSQGPGLTNTEAFF.

V and J are TRBV16 and TRBJ2-7; 7 bases agree with TRBD1. The germline gives CDR1 KGHSY, CDR2 FQNENV. V shed 4 bases, J shed 3 bases, and the junction held 6 bases outside the gene matches. This CDR3 contains 14 residues. DNA of the CDR3: TGTGCCAGCAGCCGCCCCGGGACAGTCTACGAGCAGTACTTC. It specifies CASSRPGTVYEQYF.

This clonotype turned up a few times. The V gene is TRBV6-2 or TRBV6-3, the J gene TRBJ2-7, with a weak D call TRBD1 (6 bases). This CDR3 comprises 12 residues. Trimming left V 2 bases short and J 6 bases short, with 8 bases between. Germline V gene sequence: CDR1 MNHEY, CDR2 SVGEGT. The CDR3 DNA sequence: TGTGCCAGCAGTTACGGCAGGGGCGAGCAGTACTTC. This translates into CASSYGRGEQYF.

This clonotype was seen a handful of times. The CDR3 nucleotides are TGCGCCAGCAGCTTGATGTCTAGCGGAGAGACCCAGTACTTC. Amino acid sequence: CASSLMSSGETQYF. The V call is TRBV5-1, the J call TRBJ2-5; TRBD2 aligns across 7 bases. Per germline, CDR1 SGHRS and CDR2 YFSETQ. V gave up 1 base and J gave up 4 bases; unmatched junction bases: 4. The CDR3 sequence is 14 residues long.

The J gene is TRBJ2-1, the V gene TRBV3-1; D is uncertain. Trimming pared 1 base from V and 9 bases from J, leaving 22 bases between. Germline V gene sequence: CDR1 LGHDT, CDR2 YNNKEL (reference sequence). The CDR3 sequence is 17 residues long. CDR3 residues: CASSQGTGTPKSFEQFF. The CDR3 DNA follows: TGTGCCAGCAGCCAAGGGACCGGAACGCCCAAGTCCTTTGAGCAGTTCTTC.

The chain uses TRBV6-1 and TRBJ2-3; 9 positions agree with TRBD2. The ends lost 1 base at V and 1 base at J; junction bases unmatched: 9. The length of the CDR3 is 18 residues. CDR1 MNHNS and CDR2 SASEGT come from the germline V gene. This chain's CDR3 is CASSEDLRGLARTDTQYF. The CDR3 bases are TGTGCCAGCAGTGAAGACCTAAGAGGACTAGCGCGCACAGATACGCAGTATTTT.

The CDR3 sequence: CSARGLEGGELFF. The CDR3 DNA sequence: TGCAGTGCCAGGGGGCTGGAGGGCGGGGAGCTGTTTTTT. J is TRBJ2-2 and V is TRBV20-1, with 8 bases aligning to TRBD1. There are 13 residues in the CDR3. J was trimmed by 7 bases and V by 6 bases; bases with no gene match: 7. Germline lookup yields CDR1 DFQATT and CDR2 SNEGSKA (reference sequence).